This passage covers 6 T cell receptor beta chains from one sample sequenced in a study of T cell responses to AZD1222 COVID-19 vaccine (dated by TCRdb to 2020 to 2022). Receptor amplification or capture employed the immunoSEQ multiplex PCR assay. TCRdb's version of the immuneACCESS table is confined to in-frame rearrangements and falls short of the full clone set. An unresolved V gene accounts for under half of the shortfall where checked; the remainder is of unknown origin. In all, the sample holds approximately 130,000 clones, and 90% of those were seen once. Of the sample, roughly 7% falls within the top ten clones. Per the publication, the time point label means: baseline before first vaccination. Sequencing was performed on peripheral blood, taken on day 0 of AZD1222 vaccination. The receptors shown here come from an adult in good health.

The V call is TRBV28, the J call TRBJ2-3; D ambiguous. The length of the CDR3 is 13 residues. Germline values: CDR1 MDHEN, CDR2 SYDVKM. Trimming left V 6 bases short and J 8 bases short, with 15 bases between. The CDR3: CASSSPPGSTQYF. CDR3 sequence (DNA): TGTGCCAGCAGCTCCCCTCCTGGGTCTACGCAGTATTTT.

J is TRBJ2-4 and V is TRBV18; a weak D match, TRBD1 (5 bases). Germline CDR1 KGHSH, CDR2 LQKENI. Trimming left V 3 bases short and J 5 bases short, with 8 bases between. The CDR3 has 13 amino acids. CDR3 DNA: TGTGCCAGCTCACCCGCCAGGGAAAACATTCAGTACTTC. It encodes CASSPARENIQYF.

The V gene is TRBV5-4, the J gene TRBJ2-5; D ambiguous. The germline CDR1 and CDR2 sequences are SGHNT and YYREEE (reference sequence). The CDR3 has 16 amino acids. V was cut by 2 bases and J by 1 base, with 15 bases left in between. CDR3 sequence: CASSFLGALPQETQYF. DNA of the CDR3: TGTGCCAGCAGCTTCCTTGGCGCACTACCCCAAGAGACCCAGTACTTC.

As DNA, the CDR3 is TGCGCCAGCAGCCTCTCCGGGACTACCTCCTACAATGAGCAGTTCTTC. It specifies CASSLSGTTSYNEQFF. This chain uses TRBV5-1 with TRBJ2-1; TRBD2 matches 7 bases. With V trimmed by 4 bases and J by 0 bases, 7 bases remained unmatched. The CDR3 contains 16 residues. Germline V CDR1 and CDR2: SGHRS, YFSETQ.

This chain links TRBV14 with TRBJ2-7, with D unresolved. Trimming took 3 bases from V and 2 from J, leaving 17 bases between them. This CDR3 is 16 amino acids long. The germline V gene encodes CDR1 SGHDN and CDR2 FVKESK. The chain's CDR3 is CASSHLVNPNTYEQYF. The CDR3 DNA reads as TGTGCCAGCAGCCACCTCGTCAACCCTAATACCTACGAGCAGTACTTC.

The V call is TRBV29-1, the J call TRBJ2-3; possible D gene TRBD2, 6 bases. The germline gives CDR1 SQVTM, CDR2 ANQGSEA. Trimming pared 2 bases from V and 2 bases from J, leaving 11 bases between. CDR3 length: 14 amino acids. The CDR3 here is CSVEPGAITDTQYF. In DNA form, the CDR3 reads TGCAGCGTTGAACCGGGAGCGATCACAGATACGCAGTATTTT.